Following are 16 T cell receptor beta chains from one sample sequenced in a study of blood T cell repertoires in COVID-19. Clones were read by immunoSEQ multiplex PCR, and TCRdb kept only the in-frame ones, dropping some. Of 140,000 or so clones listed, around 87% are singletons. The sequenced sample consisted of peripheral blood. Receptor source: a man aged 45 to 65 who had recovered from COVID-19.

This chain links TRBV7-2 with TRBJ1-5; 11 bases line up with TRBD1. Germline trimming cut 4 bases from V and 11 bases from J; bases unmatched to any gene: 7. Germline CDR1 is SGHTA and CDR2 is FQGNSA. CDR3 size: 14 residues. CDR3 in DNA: TGTGCCAGCAGCTCACCGGGACAGGGGGATGCCCAGCATTTT. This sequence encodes CASSSPGQGDAQHF.

CDR3 nucleotide sequence: TGTGCCAGCAGCCGACAGGTTAATGAAAAACTGTTTTTT. Translating gives CASSRQVNEKLFF. This chain links TRBV7-6 with TRBJ1-4; a weak D match, TRBD1 (6 bases). The CDR3 runs 13 residues. V gave up 5 bases and J gave up 4 bases, with 8 bases separating them. Germline CDR1 SGHVS, CDR2 FNYEAQ.

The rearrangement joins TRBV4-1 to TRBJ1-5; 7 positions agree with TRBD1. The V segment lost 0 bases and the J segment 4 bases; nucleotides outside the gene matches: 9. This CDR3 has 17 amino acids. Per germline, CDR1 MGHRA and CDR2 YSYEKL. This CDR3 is CASSQEPPGQTNQPQHF. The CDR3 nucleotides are TGCGCCAGCAGCCAAGAACCTCCGGGACAGACGAATCAGCCCCAGCATTTT.

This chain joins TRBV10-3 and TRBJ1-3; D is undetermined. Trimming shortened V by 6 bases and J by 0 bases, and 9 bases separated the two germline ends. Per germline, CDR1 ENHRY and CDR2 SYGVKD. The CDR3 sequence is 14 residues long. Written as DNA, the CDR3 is TGTGCCATCAGGAGCGATCACTCTGGAAACACCATATATTTT. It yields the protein CAIRSDHSGNTIYF.

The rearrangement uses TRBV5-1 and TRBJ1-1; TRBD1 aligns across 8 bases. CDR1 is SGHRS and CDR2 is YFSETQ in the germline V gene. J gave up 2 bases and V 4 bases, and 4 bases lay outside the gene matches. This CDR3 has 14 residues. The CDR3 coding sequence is TGCGCCAGCAGCGCGGACAGGGCAAACACTGAAGCTTTCTTT. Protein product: CASSADRANTEAFF.

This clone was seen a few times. The CDR3 sequence: CASSEWDRVNEKLFF. DNA for the CDR3: TGTGCCAGCAGCGAATGGGACAGGGTTAATGAAAAACTGTTTTTT. The chain is built from TRBV3-1 (or the pseudogene TRBV3-2) and TRBJ1-4; 9 positions agree with TRBD1. The CDR3 totals 15 residues. Per germline, CDR1 LGHDT and CDR2 YNNKEL (reference sequence). The trim removed 5 bases at V and 4 bases at J, leaving 5 bases unmatched.

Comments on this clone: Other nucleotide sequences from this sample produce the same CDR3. The CDR3 DNA is TGCGCCAGCAGCCCGACAGGGGGAGCCTACGAGCAGTACTTC. This translates into CASSPTGGAYEQYF. This chain joins TRBV5-1 and TRBJ2-7; TRBD1 aligns across 9 bases. Losses at the gene ends were 4 bases for V and 2 bases for J; bases not matched to a gene: 4. Germline V gene lookup returns CDR1 SGHRS and CDR2 YFSETQ. The CDR3 is 14 amino acids.

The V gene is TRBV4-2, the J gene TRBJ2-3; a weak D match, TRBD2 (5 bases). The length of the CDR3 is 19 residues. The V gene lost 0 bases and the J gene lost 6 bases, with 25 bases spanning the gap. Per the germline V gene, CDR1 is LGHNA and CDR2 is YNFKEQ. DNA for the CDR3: TGTGCCAGCAGCCAAGAAAGCCCGGCGGACTCAGCTCTAAAGGATACGCAGTATTTT. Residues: CASSQESPADSALKDTQYF.

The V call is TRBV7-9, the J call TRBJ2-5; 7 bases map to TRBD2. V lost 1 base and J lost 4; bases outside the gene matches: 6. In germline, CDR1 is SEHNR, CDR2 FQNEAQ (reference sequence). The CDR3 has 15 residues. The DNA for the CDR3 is TGTGCCAGCAGCTTAGACGGCGGGGGAGGAGAGACCCAGTACTTC. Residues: CASSLDGGGGETQYF.

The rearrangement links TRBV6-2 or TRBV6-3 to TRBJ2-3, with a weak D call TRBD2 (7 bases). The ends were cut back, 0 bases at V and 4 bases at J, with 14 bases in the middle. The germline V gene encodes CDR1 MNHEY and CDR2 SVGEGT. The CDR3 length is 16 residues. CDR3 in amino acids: CASSYSSAGAADTQYF. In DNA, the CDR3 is TGTGCCAGCAGTTACTCGTCTGCGGGGGCGGCAGATACGCAGTATTTT.

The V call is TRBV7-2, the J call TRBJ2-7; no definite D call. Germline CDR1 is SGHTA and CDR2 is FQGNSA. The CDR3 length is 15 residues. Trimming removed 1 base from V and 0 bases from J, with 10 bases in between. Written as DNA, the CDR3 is TGTGCCAGCAGCTTAGGGTTTGACACCTCCTACGAGCAGTACTTC. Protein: CASSLGFDTSYEQYF.

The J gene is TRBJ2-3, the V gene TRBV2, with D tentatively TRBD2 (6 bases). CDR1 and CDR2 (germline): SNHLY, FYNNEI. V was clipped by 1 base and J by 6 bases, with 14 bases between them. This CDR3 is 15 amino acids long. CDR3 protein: CASSEGRGGRDTQYF. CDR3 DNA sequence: TGTGCCAGCAGTGAAGGGAGGGGAGGTAGGGATACGCAGTATTTT.

CDR3 sequence reads: CASSQTGDYGYTF. In DNA form, the CDR3 reads TGTGCCAGTAGCCAAACAGGGGACTATGGCTACACCTTC. This chain uses TRBV19 with TRBJ1-2; the match to TRBD1 covers 7 bases. The CDR3 runs to 13 residues. With V trimmed by 6 bases and J by 3 bases, 4 bases remained unmatched. From germline, CDR1 is LNHDA and CDR2 SQIVND (reference sequence).

In DNA, the CDR3 is TGTGCCAGCAGCTGGCCGTGGACAGGGGGTGAGCAGTTCTTC. It specifies CASSWPWTGGEQFF. This chain connects TRBV6-2 or TRBV6-3 to TRBJ2-1, with 10 positions matching TRBD1. Unmatched junction bases numbered 8, after V lost 6 bases and J lost 9 bases. Germline-derived CDR1 and CDR2 are MNHEY and SVGEGT. CDR3 length: 14 residues.

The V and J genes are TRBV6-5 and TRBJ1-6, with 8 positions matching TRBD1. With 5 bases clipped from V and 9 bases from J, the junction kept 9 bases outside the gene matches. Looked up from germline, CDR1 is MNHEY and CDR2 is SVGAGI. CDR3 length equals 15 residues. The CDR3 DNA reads TGTGCCAGCAGTCCTCCGGGACAGGCTTTTTCACCCCTCCACTTT. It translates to CASSPPGQAFSPLHF.

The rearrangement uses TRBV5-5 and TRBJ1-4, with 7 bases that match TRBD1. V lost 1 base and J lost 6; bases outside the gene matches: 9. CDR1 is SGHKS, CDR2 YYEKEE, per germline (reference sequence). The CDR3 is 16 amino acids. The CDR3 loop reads CASSLNGDRQHEKLFF. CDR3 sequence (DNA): TGTGCCAGCAGCTTGAACGGGGACAGACAACATGAAAAACTGTTTTTT.